The 22 T cell receptor beta chains below come from one sample, sequenced in a study of cytomegalovirus exposure and HLA in healthy donors. The primer mix had 60 Vbeta and 13 Jbeta primers. The protocol was immunoSEQ multiplex PCR, while the TCRdb copy is restricted to in-frame clones and leaves out a portion. The table lists 100,000 to 150,000 clones, around 73% of them singletons. Source material: PBMCs. These receptors were taken from a human donor in good health.

The genes are TRBV30 and TRBJ1-4; 10 bases agree with TRBD1. CDR1 and CDR2 (germline): GTSNPN, SVGIG (reference sequence). This CDR3 has 16 residues. J gave up 4 bases and V 3 bases, and 8 bases lay outside the gene matches. The CDR3 DNA is TGTGCCTGGAGCAATGACAGGACAGGGGGTAATGAAAAACTGTTTTTT. It specifies CAWSNDRTGGNEKLFF.

In its sample, this clone was seen a few times. The genes are TRBV5-1 and TRBJ2-2; 8 bases are shared with TRBD2. The CDR3 has 18 residues. V shed 0 bases and J 0 bases; nucleotides not matched to a gene: 7. CDR1 and CDR2 from the germline V gene are SGHRS and YFSETQ. The CDR3 DNA follows: TGCGCCAGCAGCTTGGCCCCCCGGGGACTAGCGAACACCGGGGAGCTGTTTTTT. This encodes CASSLAPRGLANTGELFF.

The table lists this clone with a few counts. V and J are TRBV6-6 and TRBJ1-2, with 8 nucleotides matching TRBD1. CDR1 is MNHNY, CDR2 SVGAGI, per germline (reference sequence). This CDR3 has 14 amino acids. Trimming at V came to 4 bases and at J to 5 bases, leaving 6 bases not matched to a gene. CDR3 sequence reads: CASSFRQGPYGYTF. CDR3 coding DNA: TGTGCCAGCAGTTTCCGACAGGGGCCATATGGCTACACCTTC.

The chain is built from TRBV2 and TRBJ1-2; D is uncertain. Germline loops: CDR1 SNHLY, CDR2 FYNNEI. This CDR3 region has 13 residues. Trimming took off 7 bases at V and 8 bases at J, with 17 bases between the two ends. In nucleotides, the CDR3 is TGTGCCAGCACTTCCGACGGCCCTAGGGGCTACACCTTC. Its protein is CASTSDGPRGYTF. Full variable domain (outside the CDR3, taken from reference TRBV2 and TRBJ1-2): EPEVTQTPSHQVTQMGQEVILRCVPISNHLYFYWYRQILGQKVEFLVSFYNNEISEKSEIFDDQFSVERPDGSNFTLKIRSTKLEDSAMYFCASTSDGPRGYTFGSGTRLTVV.

This clone has more than one count but fewer than ten. The rearrangement joins TRBV7-9 to TRBJ1-5; D ambiguous. The CDR3 contains 16 residues. The germline CDR1 and CDR2 sequences are SEHNR and FQNEAQ (reference sequence). Trimming stripped 0 bases from V and 2 bases from J, with 11 bases between. The chain's CDR3 is CASSLAGPTGNQPQHF. The CDR3 DNA reads as TGTGCCAGCAGCTTAGCGGGCCCGACGGGCAATCAGCCCCAGCATTTT. Full variable domain (rest looked up from reference TRBV7-9 and TRBJ1-5): DTGVSQNPRHKITKRGQNVTFRCDPISEHNRLYWYRQTLGQGPEFLTYFQNEAQLEKSRLLSDRFSAERPKGSFSTLEIQRTEQGDSAMYLCASSLAGPTGNQPQHFGDGTRLSIL.

The gene calls are TRBV28 and TRBJ2-7; possible D gene TRBD1, 6 bases. Trimming removed 6 bases at V and 2 bases at J, with 8 bases between. CDR3 length equals 12 residues. The germline CDR1 and CDR2 sequences are MDHEN and SYDVKM. CDR3 sequence: CASRKGAYEQYF. Here the CDR3 DNA reads TGTGCCAGCAGGAAGGGGGCCTACGAGCAGTACTTC.

The chain joins TRBV12-5 to TRBJ2-7, with TRBD2 matching over 7 bases. The ends lost 2 bases at V and 4 bases at J; junction bases unmatched: 11. The V gene's germline CDR1 is LGHNT and CDR2 FRNRAP. CDR3 length: 16 residues. The CDR3 loop is CASGLMLAGATYEQYF. In DNA, the CDR3 is TGTGCTAGTGGTTTGATGCTGGCGGGAGCCACGTACGAGCAGTACTTC.

This clone was observed a few times. The chain's CDR3 is CASSRYRDISYEQYF. Here the CDR3 DNA reads TGTGCCAGCAGCCGCTACCGGGACATCTCCTACGAGCAGTACTTC. The chain carries TRBV11-2 and TRBJ2-5, with D maybe TRBD1 (6 bases). TRBJ2-7 matches the DNA end more closely, so the J call is doubtful. CDR1 is SGHAT, CDR2 FQNNGV, per germline. This CDR3 region has 15 residues.

The rearrangement joins TRBV4-1 to TRBJ1-2, with a weak D call TRBD1 (6 bases). Germline CDR1 is MGHRA and CDR2 is YSYEKL. This CDR3 has 14 amino acids. Trimming left V 0 bases short and J 10 bases short, with 15 bases between. CDR3 sequence reads: CASSQDRGNRVYTF. Here the CDR3 DNA reads TGCGCCAGCAGCCAAGATAGGGGGAACAGGGTCTACACCTTC.

This sequence joins TRBV7-2 and TRBJ2-1, with 14 bases that match TRBD2. Germline V gene data show CDR1 as SGHTA and CDR2 as FQGNSA. V trimming: 0 bases; J trimming: 7 bases; junction bases outside the gene matches: 2. The CDR3 spans 16 residues. CDR3 sequence: CASSLAGLAGVNEQFF. The CDR3 DNA follows: TGTGCCAGCAGCTTAGCGGGACTAGCGGGGGTTAATGAGCAGTTCTTC.

The rearrangement links TRBV21-1 to TRBJ1-1; TRBD1, the table's D call, lacks a check against the DNA. TRBV21-1 is given as a pseudogene. There are 21 residues in the CDR3. CDR3 protein: CASSKAETLDRRYKLNTEAFF. The CDR3 DNA follows: TGTGCCAGCAGCAAAGCGGAAACACTGGACAGGAGATACAAGTTGAACACTGAAGCTTTCTTT.

The rearrangement joins TRBV28 to TRBJ2-6; D is unclear. CDR3 length: 13 residues. Germline-derived CDR1 and CDR2 are MDHEN and SYDVKM. Trimming took 4 bases from V and 2 from J, leaving 3 bases between them. The CDR3 region is CASSYTGANVLTF. The CDR3 coding sequence is TGTGCCAGCAGTTACACTGGGGCCAACGTCCTGACTTTC.

The chain uses TRBV5-4 and TRBJ1-1, with 9 bases fitting TRBD1. The CDR3 loop spans 15 amino acids. The germline CDR1 and CDR2 sequences are SGHNT and YYREEE (reference sequence). Unmatched junction bases numbered 8, after V lost 4 bases and J lost 4 bases. CDR3 nucleotide sequence: TGTGCCAGCAGCCCGACGGGACAGGGCCCCACTGAAGCTTTCTTT. As protein: CASSPTGQGPTEAFF. Full variable domain (remainder filled in from reference TRBV5-4 and TRBJ1-1): ETGVTQSPTHLIKTRGQQVTLRCSSQSGHNTVSWYQQALGQGPQFIFQYYREEENGRGNFPPRFSGLQFPNYSSELNVNALELDDSALYLCASSPTGQGPTEAFFGQGTRLTVV.

The chain employs TRBV7-9 and TRBJ2-7, with D perhaps matching TRBD2 (6 bases). The germline gives CDR1 SEHNR, CDR2 FQNEAQ (reference sequence). V dropped 5 bases and J dropped 4 bases, with 9 bases sitting between them. This CDR3 spans 12 amino acids. The CDR3 nucleotides are TGTGCCAGCAGCGGGGGAGGATACGAGCAGTACTTC. Translating gives CASSGGGYEQYF.

V gene TRBV29-1 combines with J gene TRBJ2-5; D remains ambiguous. The V and J ends lost 1 base and 5 bases respectively, with 11 bases between them. Looked up from germline, CDR1 is SQVTM and CDR2 is ANQGSEA. The CDR3 spans 13 residues. The CDR3 DNA sequence: TGCAGCGTTGAAGGCTCGCCCGGGGAGACCCAGTACTTC. This gives the protein CSVEGSPGETQYF.

The rearrangement joins TRBV7-9 to TRBJ2-7; TRBD1 is a possible D gene (6 bases). Germline V gene data show CDR1 as SEHNR and CDR2 as FQNEAQ (reference sequence). The ends were cut back, 4 bases at V and 3 bases at J, with 16 bases in the middle. The CDR3 consists of 15 residues. The CDR3 DNA reads TGTGCCAGCAGCTCGGACAGCCTCGGGTACTACGAGCAGTACTTC. It specifies CASSSDSLGYYEQYF.

V and J are TRBV7-9 and TRBJ2-2, with a possible D match to TRBD1 (6 bases). The germline V gene has CDR1 SEHNR and CDR2 FQNEAQ (reference sequence). There are 15 residues in the CDR3. The V gene lost 5 bases and the J gene lost 0 bases, with 10 bases spanning the gap. This chain's CDR3 is CASSQDRPNTGELFF. The CDR3 nucleotides are TGTGCCAGCAGCCAGGACAGACCGAACACCGGGGAGCTGTTTTTT. Based on the CDR3 plus reference TRBV7-9 and TRBJ2-2, the full variable domain is DTGVSQNPRHKITKRGQNVTFRCDPISEHNRLYWYRQTLGQGPEFLTYFQNEAQLEKSRLLSDRFSAERPKGSFSTLEIQRTEQGDSAMYLCASSQDRPNTGELFFGEGSRLTVL.

The V call is TRBV5-1, the J call TRBJ2-3, with 7 bases aligning to TRBD1. CDR1 is SGHRS, CDR2 YFSETQ, per germline. The CDR3 sequence is 17 residues long. V dropped 0 bases and J dropped 1; count of bases not matched to a gene: 8. This CDR3 is CASSLARTGGGTDTQYF. The DNA of the CDR3 is TGCGCCAGCAGCTTGGCAAGGACAGGTGGGGGCACAGATACGCAGTATTTT. Variable domain in full (rest from reference TRBV5-1 and TRBJ2-3): KAGVTQTPRYLIKTRGQQVTLSCSPISGHRSVSWYQQTPGQGLQFLFEYFSETQRNKGNFPGRFSGRQFSNSRSEMNVSTLELGDSALYLCASSLARTGGGTDTQYFGPGTRLTVL.

V is TRBV27 and J is TRBJ2-2, with TRBD1 identical over 7 bases. J gave up 7 bases and V 5 bases, and 7 bases lay outside the gene matches. This CDR3 has 14 residues. Germline lookup yields CDR1 MNHEY and CDR2 SMNVEV (reference sequence). The CDR3, as DNA: TGTGCCAGCAGTCGAGGACAGGTCCTCGGGGAGCTGTTTTTT. Its translation is CASSRGQVLGELFF.

The CDR3, as DNA: TGTGCCAGCAGCGTCACAGGGGGCCTCACTGAAGCTTTCTTT. Protein product: CASSVTGGLTEAFF. The rearrangement joins TRBV5-4 to TRBJ1-1; TRBD1 agrees at 9 bases. The CDR3 covers 14 residues. Per germline, CDR1 SGHNT and CDR2 YYREEE (reference sequence). J was trimmed by 4 bases and V by 4 bases; bases with no gene match: 5.

CDR3 nucleotides: TGTGCCAGCAGCGTAGGACTAGCGGGAGTAAGAGATACGCAGTATTTT. Protein sequence: CASSVGLAGVRDTQYF. V usage is TRBV9 and J usage is TRBJ2-3; 12 bases are a match to TRBD2. Germline V gives CDR1 SGDLS, CDR2 YYNGEE. V shed 0 bases and J 5 bases; nucleotides not matched to a gene: 4. This CDR3 spans 16 amino acids.

The chain joins TRBV6-1 to TRBJ2-5; D is undetermined. The length of the CDR3 is 12 residues. Trimming stripped 2 bases from V and 5 bases from J, with 6 bases between. The germline CDR1 and CDR2 sequences are MNHNS and SASEGT. In nucleotides, the CDR3 is TGTGCCAGCAGTGAAAGTCGGGAGACCCAGTACTTC. Amino acids: CASSESRETQYF.